This T cell receptor (beta chain) came from a study of PD-1 blockade in classical Hodgkin lymphoma. On the study more broadly: With a 2-week interval, patients received intravenous nivolumab at 3 mg/kg. Study results and limitations: Complete responders possessed baseline diversity comparable to newly diagnosed patients. Individuals who commenced nivolumab within less than 1 year of ASCT were excluded. By C4D1, diversity of CD4+ TCRs had risen significantly, whereas that of CD8+ TCRs had not.

This clone turned up a few times. Its specificity is unknown. The protocol was immunoSEQ multiplex PCR, while the TCRdb copy is restricted to in-frame clones and leaves out a portion. Of tens of thousands of clones listed, roughly 90% are singletons. Relapses following autologous stem cell transplantation were seen in all patients, with brentuximab vedotin exposure varying. The CDR3 extends over 14 amino acids. CDR1 is SGHNT and CDR2 is YYREEE in the germline V gene (reference sequence). V dropped 4 bases and J dropped 2; count of bases not matched to a gene: 5. Source: peripheral blood mononuclear cells (PBMCs), taken at baseline. This rearrangement joins TRBV5-4 to TRBJ1-1; TRBD1 aligns across 7 bases. This TCR derives from a human donor with classical Hodgkin lymphoma. Written as DNA, the CDR3 is TGTGCCAGCAGCCTCGGACAGGCAAACACTGAAGCTTTCTTT. Translated, it gives CASSLGQANTEAFF.